Below, one T cell receptor beta chain is given with its context. In the authors' workflow: Amplification from reference gene primers served as the basis for estimated nucleated cell counts. Assay used: immunoSEQ multiplex PCR; TCRdb lists only in-frame clones, some missing. The DNA was the basis for D and trimming; V, J and clone size are from that table. Of under 500,000 clones in the sample, about 85% were seen once. Germline CDR1 and CDR2: SNHLY and FYNNEI. The CDR3 has 11 residues. V was shortened by 8 bases and J by 3 bases, with 7 bases between the two germline ends. This specimen comes from a study of blood T cell repertoires in COVID-19. Across the whole study: Samples representing acute and convalescent COVID-19 were sourced from the United States, Italy and Spain. The analysed material was cDNA or gDNA that came from T cells, B-cell-depleted T cells, or PBMCs.

Participant-reported clinical history was the basis for cohort assignment. Sequencing used PBMCs or T cells enriched from blood (not recorded which). The receptor was isolated from a woman aged 18-29 years with acute COVID-19. J is TRBJ1-2 and V is TRBV2, with D unresolved. The CDR3: CASDGYYGYTF. CDR3 in DNA: TGTGCCAGCGACGGGTACTATGGCTACACCTTC.